A selection of T cell receptor beta chains follows, all from one sample in a study of control samples from healthy donors and cancer patients. Generated by immunoSEQ multiplex PCR, the TCRdb table keeps only in-frame clones and is missing some. This table has about 51,000 clones, 75% to 90% appearing once. Material: blood. Every receptor here comes from a man aged 70-80 years in good health. CDR3s include the opening cysteine and the closing phenylalanine or tryptophan.

len: 15; v_gene: TRBV5-1; CDR3aa: CASSLSGASTDTQYF
len: 17; v_gene: TRBV5-4; CDR3aa: CASSFFTGRRSTDTQYF
len: 15; v_gene: TRBV2; CDR3aa: CASSESSGSGSTQYF
len: 14; v_gene: TRBV9; CDR3aa: CASSGRSINYGYTF
len: 14; v_gene: TRBV6-5; CDR3aa: CASSFGQGGDTQYF
len: 13; v_gene: TRBV2; CDR3aa: CASRQVNNSPLHF
len: 16; v_gene: TRBV19; CDR3aa: CASNSRTGGRDAEQYF
len: 14; v_gene: TRBV6-5; CDR3aa: CASAGQRHTDTQYF
len: 15; v_gene: TRBV11-3; CDR3aa: CASSGGSSLRNEQFF
len: 17; v_gene: TRBV7-8; CDR3aa: CASSLAGGLAEYNEQFF
len: 15; v_gene: TRBV10-2; CDR3aa: CASSPLILATRELFF
len: 13; v_gene: TRBV27; CDR3aa: CASSQRFGNEQYF
len: 15; v_gene: TRBV7-2; CDR3aa: CASSPQGGIYYEQYF
len: 13; v_gene: TRBV5-5; CDR3aa: CASSLRLYNEQFF
len: 12; v_gene: TRBV11-2; CDR3aa: CASSLRDRAQYF
len: 12; v_gene: TRBV10-2; CDR3aa: CASSELQDEQFF
len: 15; v_gene: TRBV29-1; CDR3aa: CSVDTSGTGQETQYF
len: 14; v_gene: TRBV2; CDR3aa: CASSSRNTYNEQFF
len: 17; v_gene: TRBV7-6; CDR3aa: CASSLAPSQSSGNTIYF
len: 13; v_gene: TRBV28; CDR3aa: CASLPPGAYEQYF
len: 14; v_gene: TRBV5-1; CDR3aa: CASSFAGITYEQYF
len: 13; v_gene: TRBV7-9; CDR3aa: CASSLLAGETQYF
len: 14; v_gene: TRBV6-2/TRBV6-3; CDR3aa: CASSYQSMNTEAFF
len: 14; v_gene: TRBV27; CDR3aa: CASSLKGIPYGYTF
len: 14; v_gene: TRBV5-1; CDR3aa: CASSLGPGGYEQYF
len: 14; v_gene: TRBV11-1; CDR3aa: CASSLFQGQETQYF
len: 16; v_gene: TRBV4-2; CDR3aa: CASSQGGVSGSDEQYF
len: 15; v_gene: TRBV7-2; CDR3aa: CASSVGLAGVDEQFF
len: 15; v_gene: TRBV6-4; CDR3aa: CASSGTSGGADTQYF
len: 16; v_gene: TRBV6-6; CDR3aa: CASSISLGGNSYGYTF
len: 12; v_gene: TRBV28; CDR3aa: CAIQGNHGELFF
len: 12; v_gene: TRBV11-2; CDR3aa: CASSLGRRVKYF
len: 16; v_gene: TRBV29-1; CDR3aa: CSVIQFGGEIVGELFF
len: 14; v_gene: TRBV11-3; CDR3aa: CASSFAPGPYEQYF
len: 17; v_gene: TRBV5-4; CDR3aa: CASSLGYPGQGQETQYF
len: 13; v_gene: TRBV7-2; CDR3aa: CASSDPGLTEAFF
len: 14; v_gene: TRBV19; CDR3aa: CASSIDLGSYEQYF
len: 15; v_gene: TRBV7-9; CDR3aa: CASSPKTRLNTEAFF
len: 14; v_gene: TRBV18; CDR3aa: CASSRTVKNTEAFF
len: 13; v_gene: TRBV6-5; CDR3aa: CASKLTGEEEAFF
len: 15; v_gene: TRBV4-2; CDR3aa: CASRQIGGSANTIYF
len: 16; v_gene: TRBV5-1; CDR3aa: CASSRDGAARTGELFF
len: 12; v_gene: TRBV6-5; CDR3aa: CASRNRGDGYTF
len: 13; v_gene: TRBV5-4; CDR3aa: CASSRQPGETQYF
len: 15; v_gene: TRBV5-1; CDR3aa: CASSIEGRGGEKLFF
len: 15; v_gene: TRBV7-3; CDR3aa: CASSSLGQGNTEAFF
len: 14; v_gene: TRBV6-5; CDR3aa: CASKTTGGDSPLHF
len: 13; v_gene: TRBV5-1; CDR3aa: CASSITGGGEAFF
len: 20; v_gene: TRBV5-1; CDR3aa: CASSSRSASGRALPLDEQFF
len: 9; v_gene: TRBV28; CDR3aa: CASTSPLHF
len: 17; v_gene: TRBV14; CDR3aa: CASSQGGAGLQNNEQFF
len: 17; v_gene: TRBV2; CDR3aa: CASSSDRGTGHNQPQHF
len: 13; v_gene: TRBV7-6; CDR3aa: CASSGGGFTEAFF
len: 14; v_gene: TRBV2; CDR3aa: CASSTRTGKETQYF
len: 14; v_gene: TRBV18; CDR3aa: CASSGTYRNTEAFF
len: 12; v_gene: TRBV6-5; CDR3aa: CASRGWTYEQYF
len: 13; v_gene: TRBV5-1; CDR3aa: CASSLATGTEAFF
len: 14; v_gene: TRBV7-9; CDR3aa: CASSLSGQSTEAFF
len: 15; v_gene: TRBV7-2; CDR3aa: CASSFPETHSYEQYF